These T cell receptor beta chains were read from a single sample in a study of T cell repertoires in cytomegalovirus infection. No antigens are known for them. One entry per CDR3 protein results from TCRdb running MiXCR on the reads. The data contain more than 95,000 distinct CDR3 sequences, more than 30% of them singletons. Material: CD8+ T cells from cultured PBMCs, obtained from culture after CMV antigen stimulation. These receptors were collected from a human donor in good health (CMV status not recorded). Some clones in this sample may be carry-over from other donors' samples. Both conserved end residues are part of each CDR3. A D gene is named only where the DNA matches it firmly. Clone size appears in some rows only: once, few, many, or a class for an expanded clone.

j_gene,d_gene,v_gene,abundance,CDR3nt,CDR3aa
TRBJ1-1,TRBD1,TRBV6-2/TRBV6-3,few,TGTGCCAGCAGTTCCGACAGGGCCACTGAAGCTTTCTTT,CASSSDRATEAFF
TRBJ2-2,.,TRBV5-6,few,TGTGCCAGCAGCTTACCGTACACCGGGGAGCTGTTTTTT,CASSLPYTGELFF
TRBJ1-5,TRBD1,TRBV4-2,.,TGTGCCAGCAGCCAGGGACAGGATAATCAGCCCCAGCATTTT,CASSQGQDNQPQHF
TRBJ1-5,TRBD1,TRBV7-2,many,TGTGCCAGCAGCTTAAGGGACAGGGTTTCGCCCCAGCATTTT,CASSLRDRVSPQHF
TRBJ1-6,.,TRBV12-3/TRBV12-4,many,TGTGCCAGCAGTTTAGGTCGGGGGCGACCCCTCCACTTT,CASSLGRGRPLHF
TRBJ2-7,.,TRBV10-3,.,TGTGCCATCATGGCCAGCTCCTACGAGCAGTACTTC,CAIMASSYEQYF
TRBJ2-1,.,TRBV7-9,.,TGTGCCAGCAGCACAGGAAACTCCTACAATGAGCAGTTCTTC,CASSTGNSYNEQFF
TRBJ1-3,.,TRBV4-3,many,TGCGCCAGCAGCCAAGAATTCTTCCGGATTACTATCTCTGGAAACACCATATATTTT,CASSQEFFRITISGNTIYF
TRBJ1-2,.,TRBV7-9,few,TGTGCCAGCAGCCCCACCGGCTTC,CASSPTGF
TRBJ2-7,TRBD1,TRBV7-9,.,TGTGCCAGCGGTGATACCTCCAGGGGGAAAGGCTACGAGCAGTACTTC,CASGDTSRGKGYEQYF
TRBJ2-5,.,TRBV3-1,few,TGTGCCAGCAGCCAAAATACAGTGTCCCAAGAGACCCAGTACTTC,CASSQNTVSQETQYF
TRBJ2-1,TRBD1,TRBV7-9,many,TGTGCCAGCAGCACCAGGGGACAGGCGTCGCCCTTATATTACAATGAGCAGTTCTTC,CASSTRGQASPLYYNEQFF
TRBJ2-7,TRBD2,TRBV4-2,few,TGTGCCAGCAGCCAAGAACTAGCGGGGACCTACGAGCAGTACTTC,CASSQELAGTYEQYF
TRBJ2-7,TRBD2,TRBV27,.,TGTGCCAGCAGTAAGAAGCGGGGGGGACTGGGGGAGCAGTACTTC,CASSKKRGGLGEQYF
TRBJ2-3,.,TRBV5-6,few,TGTGCCAGCAGTGGGACGGACGGCTCCACAGATACGCAGTATTTT,CASSGTDGSTDTQYF
TRBJ1-6,.,TRBV7-6,.,TGTGCCAGCAGCTCAACCAGCGCGAGGATTAATTCACCCCTCCACTTT,CASSSTSARINSPLHF
TRBJ1-1,TRBD1,TRBV12-5,.,TGTGCTAGTGGTTTGGCAGGGGACAGTATTGGCACTGAAGCTTTCTTT,CASGLAGDSIGTEAFF
TRBJ1-5,.,TRBV6-2/TRBV6-3,.,TGTGCCAGCAGCCCAACAAGTCAGCCCCAGCATTTT,CASSPTSQPQHF
TRBJ2-7,TRBD1,TRBV7-2,many,TGTGCCAGCAGACCCGGGGGACAGGGCCTTTCCGAGCAGTACTTC,CASRPGGQGLSEQYF
TRBJ1-1,.,TRBV6-2/TRBV6-3,few,TGTGCCAGCAGTTCGGGGGGCCTGAACACTGAAGCTTTCTTT,CASSSGGLNTEAFF
TRBJ2-1,.,TRBV19,.,TGTGCCAGTAGTATATGGGACACCGGTGACAATGAGCAGTTCTTC,CASSIWDTGDNEQFF
TRBJ2-1,.,TRBV7-2,many,TGTGCCAGCAGCTTAGCTGTCAGCTCCTACAATGAGCAGTTCTTC,CASSLAVSSYNEQFF
TRBJ2-7,.,TRBV6-2/TRBV6-3,many,TGTGCCAGCAGTTACGTGTCAGGGTGGTGGAACTACGAGCAGTACTTC,CASSYVSGWWNYEQYF
TRBJ1-5,.,TRBV19,few,TGTGCCAGTAGTACCCCTCGAGGGACCAATCAGCCCCAGCATTTT,CASSTPRGTNQPQHF
TRBJ1-1,.,TRBV7-2,few,TGTGCCAGCAGCTTCTCGCTAACAGGGACCACTGAAGCTTTCTTT,CASSFSLTGTTEAFF
TRBJ1-1,.,TRBV9,.,TGTGCCAGCAGCGTAGGAGGGGATCCCACTGAAGCTTTCTTT,CASSVGGDPTEAFF
TRBJ2-6,TRBD1,TRBV2,once,TGTGCCAGCCCGGGCAGGGACAGTGTCTCTGGGGCCAACGTCCTGACTTTC,CASPGRDSVSGANVLTF
TRBJ1-3,.,TRBV7-2,few,TGTGCCAGCAGCTTACTAGCAGTGGCCACCTCCGGAAACACCATATATTTT,CASSLLAVATSGNTIYF
TRBJ2-1,TRBD2,TRBV20-1,.,TGCAGTGCTTACTTCACGGCGGGGGGCGACAATGAGCAGTTCTTC,CSAYFTAGGDNEQFF
TRBJ2-3,.,TRBV6-5,few,TGTGCCAGCAGTCGGGTAGTAGGGGACACAGATACGCAGTATTTT,CASSRVVGDTDTQYF
TRBJ2-5,TRBD1,TRBV15,few,TGTGCCACCAGCGGAACCCGAATAGTCGACAGGGCCCAAGAGACCCAGTACTTC,CATSGTRIVDRAQETQYF
TRBJ2-1,TRBD2,TRBV27,.,TGTGCCAGCAGCGCTAGCGGACTAGCGGGGGGAGGGGTCTACAATGAGCAGTTCTTC,CASSASGLAGGGVYNEQFF
TRBJ2-1,.,TRBV14,.,TGTGCCAGCAGCCAAGATCGCTGGGAGCAGTTCTTC,CASSQDRWEQFF
TRBJ2-1,TRBD2,TRBV7-8,many,TGTGCCAGCAGCCCAAGACTAGCGGGGCTAGACAATGAGCAGTTCTTC,CASSPRLAGLDNEQFF
TRBJ1-2,.,TRBV2,many,TGTGCCAGCAGGCAATTCATGGCAGCCAGGAACTATGGCTACACCTTC,CASRQFMAARNYGYTF
TRBJ2-7,.,TRBV20-1,.,TGCAGTGCAAACCGGATGACAGTGTCCTACGAGCAGTACTTC,CSANRMTVSYEQYF
TRBJ2-3,.,TRBV27,few,TGTGCCAGCAGTTTAGGTAGTATCGATACGCAGTATTTT,CASSLGSIDTQYF
TRBJ1-1,.,TRBV7-4,.,TGTGCCAGCAGCTTAGCGGGGCAGGGGCCACCTGAAGCTTTCTTT,CASSLAGQGPPEAFF
TRBJ2-2,.,TRBV7-6,few,TGTGCCAGCAGCCCCCTCACCGGGGAGCTGTTTTTT,CASSPLTGELFF
TRBJ2-1,TRBD2,TRBV27,.,TGTGCCAGCAGTGCTTCTCAGGCGGGGGGGATTTACAATGAGCAGTTCTTC,CASSASQAGGIYNEQFF
TRBJ2-7,.,TRBV7-8,many,TGTGCCAGCAGCTTAGCGTTTTACAACAGCGAGCAGTACTTC,CASSLAFYNSEQYF